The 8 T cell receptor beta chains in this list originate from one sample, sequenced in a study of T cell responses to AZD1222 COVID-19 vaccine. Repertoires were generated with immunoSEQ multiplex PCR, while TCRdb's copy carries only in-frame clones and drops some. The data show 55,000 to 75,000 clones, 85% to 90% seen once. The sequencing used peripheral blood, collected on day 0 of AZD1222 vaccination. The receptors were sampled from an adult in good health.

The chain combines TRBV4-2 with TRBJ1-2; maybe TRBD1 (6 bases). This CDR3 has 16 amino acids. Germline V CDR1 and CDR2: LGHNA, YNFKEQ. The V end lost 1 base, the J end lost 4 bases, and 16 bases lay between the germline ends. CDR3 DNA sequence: TGTGCCAGCAGCCAAGGGACAGTGACAACGGGCTATGGCTACACCTTC. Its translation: CASSQGTVTTGYGYTF.

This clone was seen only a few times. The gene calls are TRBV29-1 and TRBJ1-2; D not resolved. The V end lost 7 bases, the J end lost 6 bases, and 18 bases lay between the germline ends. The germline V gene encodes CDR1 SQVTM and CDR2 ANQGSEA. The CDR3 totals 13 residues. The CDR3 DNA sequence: TGCAGCGCCCGACCGGGGAACGCCGATGGCTACACCTTC. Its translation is CSARPGNADGYTF.

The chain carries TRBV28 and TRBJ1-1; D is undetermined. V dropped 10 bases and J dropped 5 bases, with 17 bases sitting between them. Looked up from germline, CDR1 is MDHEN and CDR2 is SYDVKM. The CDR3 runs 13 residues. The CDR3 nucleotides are TGTGCCACTGACGGACGGACTCATACTGAAGCTTTCTTT. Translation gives CATDGRTHTEAFF.

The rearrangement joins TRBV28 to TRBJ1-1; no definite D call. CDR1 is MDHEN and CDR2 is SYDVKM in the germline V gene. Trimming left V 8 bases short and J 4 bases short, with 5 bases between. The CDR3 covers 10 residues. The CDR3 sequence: CASFFTEAFF. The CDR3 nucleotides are TGTGCCAGCTTCTTCACTGAAGCTTTCTTT.

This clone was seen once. This CDR3 reads CASSFVTSGKETQYF. As DNA, the CDR3 is TGTGCCAGCAGCTTTGTGACTAGCGGTAAAGAGACCCAGTACTTC. V usage is TRBV7-9 and J usage is TRBJ2-5, with TRBD2 identical over 9 bases. Germline V lookup: CDR1 SEHNR, CDR2 FQNEAQ (reference sequence). This CDR3 contains 15 residues. J gave up 3 bases and V 3 bases, and 5 bases lay outside the gene matches.

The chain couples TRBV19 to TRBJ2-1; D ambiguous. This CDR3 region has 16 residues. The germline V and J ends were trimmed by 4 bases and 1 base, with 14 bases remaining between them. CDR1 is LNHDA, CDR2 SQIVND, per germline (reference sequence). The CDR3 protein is CASSKGGSGSYNEQFF. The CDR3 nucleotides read TGTGCCAGTAGTAAAGGCGGTAGTGGGTCCTACAATGAGCAGTTCTTC.

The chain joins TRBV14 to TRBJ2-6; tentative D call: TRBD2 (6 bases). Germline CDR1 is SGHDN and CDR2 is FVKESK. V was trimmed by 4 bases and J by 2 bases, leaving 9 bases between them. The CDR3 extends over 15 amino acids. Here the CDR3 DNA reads TGTGCCAGCAGCCGCGGGATGGCTGGGGCCAACGTCCTGACTTTC. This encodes CASSRGMAGANVLTF.

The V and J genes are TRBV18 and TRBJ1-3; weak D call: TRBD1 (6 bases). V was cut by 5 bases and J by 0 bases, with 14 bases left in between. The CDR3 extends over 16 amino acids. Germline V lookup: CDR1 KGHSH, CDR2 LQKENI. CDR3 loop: CASSTTGYDSGNTIYF. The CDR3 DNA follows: TGTGCCAGCTCAACGACAGGTTATGACTCTGGAAACACCATATATTTT.